These 14 T cell receptor beta chains were all obtained from the same sample, sequenced in a study of identical twins. Each CDR3 protein gets one entry after TCRdb re-called the 5' RACE reads with MiXCR. The sample gives roughly 190,000 distinct CDR3 sequences, less than 20% of which show up once; over 35% is in the top ten. The same data also went into a second study, on T cells expressing NK-cell markers.

The material sequenced was CD8+ T cells sorted from blood. The receptors were sampled from a woman younger than 30 in good health.

This clonotype was detected a few times. This chain uses TRBV11-2 with TRBJ2-5; D may be TRBD2 (5 bases). This CDR3 has 11 residues. Trimming stripped 5 bases from V and 7 bases from J, with 8 bases between. Germline CDR1 is SGHAT and CDR2 is FQNNGV. For the CDR3, the DNA is TGTGCCAGCAGCGGAGAGGGGACCCAGTACTTC. This gives the protein CASSGEGTQYF.

On this clonotype itself: Given a much more abundant clone one base away, this may be a read error. The gene calls are TRBV5-5 and TRBJ2-5, with D perhaps assigned TRBD1 or TRBD2 (5 bases each). Germline V gene sequence: CDR1 SGHKS, CDR2 YYEKEE (reference sequence). The CDR3 is made up of 13 amino acids. This chain's CDR3 is CAISFGGKETQYF. The CDR3 nucleotides read TGTGCCATCAGCTTTGGGGGAAAAGAGACCCAGTACTTC. Drawing the rest from reference TRBV5-5 and TRBJ2-5, the complete variable domain is DAGVTQSPTHLIKTRGQQVTLRCSPISGHKSVSWYQQVLGQGPQFIFQYYEKEERGRGNFPDRFSARQFPNYSSELNVNALLLGDSALYLCAISFGGKETQYFGPGTRLLVL.

The V gene is TRBV3-1, the J gene TRBJ2-1, with D tentatively TRBD2 (7 bases). Germline loops: CDR1 LGHDT, CDR2 YNNKEL (reference sequence). Trimming pared 10 bases from V and 5 bases from J, leaving 21 bases between. This CDR3 contains 15 residues. CDR3 coding DNA: TGTGCCACCTGCCTAAAGGGGGGGCTACACAATGAGCAGTTCTTC. Translation: CATCLKGGLHNEQFF.

V and J are TRBV9 and TRBJ2-3; tentatively, D is TRBD2 (5 bases). The germline V and J ends were trimmed by 4 bases and 4 bases, with 19 bases remaining between them. This CDR3 is built from 16 residues. Germline CDR1 SGDLS, CDR2 YYNGEE. CDR3 in amino acids: CASSPTRVGWADTQYF. In DNA, the CDR3 is TGTGCCAGCAGCCCTACTAGGGTGGGATGGGCAGATACGCAGTATTTT.

The chain employs TRBV2 and TRBJ2-1, with 8 bases matching TRBD1. Germline CDR1 reads SNHLY; CDR2 reads FYNNEI. Trimming at V came to 7 bases and at J to 1 base, leaving 9 bases not matched to a gene. The CDR3 is 16 amino acids. The CDR3 DNA reads as TGTGCCAGCAACAGTGAACACAGGGGGTCCTACAATGAGCAGTTCTTC. Translated: CASNSEHRGSYNEQFF.

This clonotype came up a few times. V gene TRBV9 combines with J gene TRBJ2-3; D is unresolved. CDR1 and CDR2 (germline): SGDLS, YYNGEE. The CDR3 spans 12 residues. V shed 4 bases and J shed 2 bases, with 5 bases lying between them. The CDR3 DNA is TGTGCCAGCAGCCCCACCACAGATACGCAGTATTTT. The encoded protein is CASSPTTDTQYF.

This clonotype came up a few times. The rearrangement links TRBV12-3 or TRBV12-4 to TRBJ2-2; 9 bases are a match to TRBD1. This CDR3 is 14 amino acids long. J was trimmed by 8 bases and V by 7 bases; bases with no gene match: 8. CDR3 DNA sequence: TGTGCCAGCACTTCTGAGGACAGGGGAGGGGAGCTGTTTTTT. Its protein is CASTSEDRGGELFF.

This clonotype was counted once. V gene TRBV29-1 combines with J gene TRBJ2-1; D remains ambiguous. V lost 4 bases to trimming and J lost 7 bases, with 23 bases between them. The CDR3 sequence is 16 residues long. Germline loops: CDR1 SQVTM, CDR2 ANQGSEA. CDR3 bases: TGCAGCGTTGCCGTGCGCGCGAGAGCCCGGACGAATGAGCAGTTCTTC. Translation: CSVAVRARARTNEQFF.

This clonotype was seen a handful of times. The V and J genes are TRBV7-9 and TRBJ1-5; a weak D match, TRBD1 (5 bases). The CDR3 covers 14 residues. V was pared by 4 bases and J by 0 bases, with 7 bases between. Germline V lookup: CDR1 SEHNR, CDR2 FQNEAQ (reference sequence). CDR3 protein: CASSYDSSNQPQHF. The CDR3 nucleotides read TGTGCCAGCAGCTACGACAGTAGCAATCAGCCCCAGCATTTT.

Ten or more counts support this clonotype. The chain uses TRBV7-9 and TRBJ1-3; TRBD1 might be the D (5 bases). Trimming took off 5 bases at V and 0 bases at J, with 17 bases between the two ends. The CDR3 length is 17 residues. Germline V lookup: CDR1 SEHNR, CDR2 FQNEAQ (reference sequence). CDR3 sequence: CASSPPSPGSSGNTIYF. CDR3 sequence (DNA): TGTGCCAGCAGCCCACCCAGTCCAGGGAGCTCTGGAAACACCATATATTTT.

The rearrangement uses TRBV3-1 and TRBJ2-3, with TRBD1 matching 8 bases. Germline V gene data show CDR1 as LGHDT and CDR2 as YNNKEL (reference sequence). The CDR3 is 17 residues long. V trimming: 1 base; J trimming: 4 bases; junction bases outside the gene matches: 10. In nucleotides, the CDR3 is TGTGCCAGCAGCCAAGGGTTTGGGCAGGGGGCTGCAGATACGCAGTATTTT. The encoded protein is CASSQGFGQGAADTQYF.

This chain links TRBV12-3 or TRBV12-4 with TRBJ2-1; D unresolved. The CDR3 length is 16 residues. Trimming shortened V by 7 bases and J by 6 bases, and 22 bases separated the two germline ends. The CDR3 DNA reads as TGTGCCAGCATACAACCGTCCGTACCCTTGAGCAATGAGCAGTTCTTC. This encodes CASIQPSVPLSNEQFF.

This clonotype was seen many times. The rearrangement uses TRBV20-1 and TRBJ2-1; 8 bases fit TRBD2. Germline trimming cut 0 bases from V and 4 bases from J; bases unmatched to any gene: 5. The CDR3 totals 15 residues. Germline CDR1 reads DFQATT; CDR2 reads SNEGSKA (reference sequence). CDR3 nucleotide sequence: TGCAGTGCTAGAGATGTCCAGCGGGAGTACAATGAGCAGTTCTTC. Protein: CSARDVQREYNEQFF.

This clonotype was recorded at least ten times. J is TRBJ2-4 and V is TRBV7-9; TRBD2 might be the D (5 bases). V was shortened by 1 base and J by 5 bases, with 9 bases between the two germline ends. Germline values: CDR1 SEHNR, CDR2 FQNEAQ (reference sequence). The CDR3 sequence is 14 residues long. CDR3 nucleotides: TGTGCCAGCAGCTTAGGAGGGAGTGAAAACATTCAGTACTTC. Translated, it gives CASSLGGSENIQYF. Drawing the rest from reference TRBV7-9 and TRBJ2-4, the complete variable domain is DTGVSQNPRHKITKRGQNVTFRCDPISEHNRLYWYRQTLGQGPEFLTYFQNEAQLEKSRLLSDRFSAERPKGSFSTLEIQRTEQGDSAMYLCASSLGGSENIQYFGAGTRLSVL.